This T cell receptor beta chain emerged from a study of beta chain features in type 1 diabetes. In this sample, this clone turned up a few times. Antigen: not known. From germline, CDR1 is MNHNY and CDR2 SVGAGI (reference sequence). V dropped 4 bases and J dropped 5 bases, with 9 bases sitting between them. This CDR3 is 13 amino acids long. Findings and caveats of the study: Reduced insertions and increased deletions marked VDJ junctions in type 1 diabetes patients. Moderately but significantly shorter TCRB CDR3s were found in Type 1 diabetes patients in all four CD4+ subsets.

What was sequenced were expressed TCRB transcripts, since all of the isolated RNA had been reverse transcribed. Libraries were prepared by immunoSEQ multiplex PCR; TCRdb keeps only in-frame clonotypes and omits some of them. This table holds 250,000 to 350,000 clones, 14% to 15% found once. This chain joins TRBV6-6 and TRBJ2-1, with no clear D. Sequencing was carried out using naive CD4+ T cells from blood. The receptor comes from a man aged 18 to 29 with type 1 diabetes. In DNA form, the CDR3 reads TGTGCCAGCAGTTTCAGAGGCCACAATGAGCAGTTCTTC. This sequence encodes CASSFRGHNEQFF.